The next 9 T cell receptor beta chains were all read from a single sample in a study of blood T cell repertoires in COVID-19. TCRdb's table, derived via immunoSEQ multiplex PCR, lists solely in-frame clones and lacks some. The data hold 150,000 to 190,000 clones, with approximately 80% observed a single time. The sample consisted of peripheral blood. These receptors came from an elderly woman with acute or convalescent COVID-19.

This rearrangement joins TRBV19 to TRBJ2-7, with a tentative D call TRBD1 (6 bases). Looked up from germline, CDR1 is LNHDA and CDR2 is SQIVND (reference sequence). Trimming left V 0 bases short and J 7 bases short, with 19 bases between. This CDR3 region has 16 residues. The CDR3 loop reads CASSIEPATGREEQYF. The CDR3 DNA is TGTGCCAGTAGTATAGAACCAGCAACAGGGAGAGAAGAGCAGTACTTC. Variable domain in full (rest from reference TRBV19 and TRBJ2-7): DGGITQSPKYLFRKEGQNVTLSCEQNLNHDAMYWYRQDPGQGLRLIYYSQIVNDFQKGDIAEGYSVSREKKESFPLTVTSAQKNPTAFYLCASSIEPATGREEQYFGPGTRLTVT.

The rearrangement joins TRBV9 to TRBJ1-2; D is unclear. Germline V gives CDR1 SGDLS, CDR2 YYNGEE. CDR3 length equals 17 residues. V gave up 4 bases and J gave up 1 base, with 20 bases separating them. This CDR3 reads CASSPRDLGVHNYGYTF. The CDR3 DNA follows: TGTGCCAGCAGCCCGAGGGATCTCGGGGTCCATAACTATGGCTACACCTTC.

This rearrangement joins TRBV15 to TRBJ1-6; no firm D call. Per the germline V gene, CDR1 is LNHNV and CDR2 is YYDKDF (reference sequence). Trimming shortened V by 5 bases and J by 0 bases, and 5 bases separated the two germline ends. This CDR3 is 14 amino acids long. In DNA form, the CDR3 reads TGTGCCACCAGCGGGAGCTCCTATAATTCACCCCTCCACTTT. Translated: CATSGSSYNSPLHF.

The chain has TRBV11-2 and TRBJ1-6; possible D gene TRBD1, 5 bases. V gave up 0 bases and J gave up 8 bases, with 11 bases separating them. The CDR3 has 15 residues. Germline CDR1 reads SGHAT; CDR2 reads FQNNGV. The DNA of the CDR3 is TGTGCCAGCAGCTTAGATCTTGGGGCTTATTCACCCCTCCACTTT. Translated: CASSLDLGAYSPLHF.

This clone was observed a single time. The rearrangement uses TRBV27 and TRBJ1-1; 9 bases fit TRBD1. V dropped 5 bases and J dropped 9; count of bases not matched to a gene: 16. Germline CDR1 reads MNHEY; CDR2 reads SMNVEV (reference sequence). This CDR3 is built from 16 residues. CDR3 DNA: TGTGCCAGCAGTCCTTACCATTTACAGGGGGCGCCCCAAGCTTTCTTT. It codes for CASSPYHLQGAPQAFF.

The J gene is TRBJ2-2, the V gene TRBV27; 8 bases line up with TRBD1. After removal of 5 bases from V and 5 bases from J, the junction contained 7 bases not matched to a gene. The germline V gene has CDR1 MNHEY and CDR2 SMNVEV (reference sequence). This CDR3 is 15 amino acids long. The CDR3 sequence is CASSLRQGWTGELFF. CDR3 nucleotides: TGTGCCAGCAGTCTTAGACAGGGGTGGACCGGGGAGCTGTTTTTT.

This sequence joins TRBV18 and TRBJ2-1; TRBD1 is a possible D gene (5 bases). The length of the CDR3 is 15 residues. CDR1 is KGHSH and CDR2 is LQKENI in the germline V gene. The V and J ends lost 2 bases and 3 bases respectively, with 11 bases between them. For the CDR3, the DNA is TGTGCCAGCTCACCAGGGCAGGGCGACTACAATGAGCAGTTCTTC. Translating it yields CASSPGQGDYNEQFF.

This clone was picked up one time. The chain carries TRBV6-5 and TRBJ1-3; 7 nucleotides align to TRBD1. The germline gives CDR1 MNHEY, CDR2 SVGAGI. The CDR3 covers 15 residues. J gave up 4 bases and V 6 bases, and 9 bases lay outside the gene matches. The CDR3 region has the DNA TGTGCCAGCAGGGAGTACAGGGGAGTCGGAAACACCATATATTTT. This encodes CASREYRGVGNTIYF.

This chain connects TRBV15 to TRBJ2-5, with 10 bases matching TRBD1. CDR3 length equals 16 residues. Germline V CDR1 and CDR2: LNHNV, YYDKDF (reference sequence). The trim removed 0 bases at V and 5 bases at J, leaving 6 bases unmatched. The chain's CDR3 is CATSRDGTGVSETQYF. CDR3 in DNA: TGTGCCACCAGCAGAGATGGGACAGGGGTATCGGAGACCCAGTACTTC. Complete variable domain (other parts from reference TRBV15 and TRBJ2-5): DAMVIQNPRYQVTQFGKPVTLSCSQTLNHNVMYWYQQKSSQAPKLLFHYYDKDFNNEADTPDNFQSRRPNTSFCFLDIRSPGLGDTAMYLCATSRDGTGVSETQYFGPGTRLLVL.